This paragraph reports one T cell receptor (beta chain). Its antigen is still unknown. The data were obtained in a study of cytomegalovirus exposure and HLA in healthy donors. Study outcomes and limitations: Data from an earlier analysis indicated that most TCR beta V segments were productive either about 87% or about 30% of the time.

With 1 base clipped from V and 10 bases from J, the junction kept 9 bases outside the gene matches. This CDR3 spans 16 amino acids. CDR1 is SGHNT and CDR2 is YYREEE in the germline V gene (reference sequence). It was with 60 Vbeta and 13 Jbeta primers that the PCR ran. Some clones are missing from TCRdb's copy, which holds only in-frame ones; the method was immunoSEQ multiplex PCR. This table has about 130,000 clones, just under 80% appearing once. This TCR was recovered from a woman aged 18-29 years in good health and CMV-seronegative. The specimen was PBMCs. V gene TRBV5-4 combines with J gene TRBJ2-1, with 12 nucleotides matching TRBD2. CDR3 DNA: TGTGCCAGCAGCTTGAAGACTAGCGGGAGTTTAGGGGAGCAGTTCTTC. Amino acid sequence: CASSLKTSGSLGEQFF.